This TCR beta chain is drawn from a study of spatial heterogeneity in lung cancer. The overall study: There was a strong correlation between the counts of TCR transcripts measured in tumor regions and a T cell transcriptional module score that was calculated from matched bulk RNA-seq.

The study's findings and limits: Higher tumor mutation counts went along with higher counts of expanded intratumoral alpha and beta TCRs.

This clonotype was observed at least ten times. The antigen remains undetermined. TCRdb reanalysed the 5' RACE reads using MiXCR and keeps one entry per CDR3 protein. Of about 100,000 distinct CDR3 sequences in the sample, nearly 4.5% were seen once. CDR3 length equals 15 residues. Germline loops: CDR1 DFQATT, CDR2 SNEGSKA (reference sequence). The V segment lost 6 bases and the J segment 6 bases; nucleotides outside the gene matches: 9. Time point in this sample: sample taken at primary tumor resection. Without sorting, whole RNA was sequenced from tumor, nontumor lung or frozen PBMC. This specimen was lung tumor tissue, taken at surgery. This chain connects TRBV20-1 to TRBJ2-3; 13 bases map to TRBD2. This receptor was taken from a male donor with early-stage non-small cell lung cancer. CDR3 protein: CSAQGLAGSGDTQYF. The CDR3 DNA is TGCAGTGCGCAGGGACTAGCGGGGTCAGGTGATACGCAGTATTTT.